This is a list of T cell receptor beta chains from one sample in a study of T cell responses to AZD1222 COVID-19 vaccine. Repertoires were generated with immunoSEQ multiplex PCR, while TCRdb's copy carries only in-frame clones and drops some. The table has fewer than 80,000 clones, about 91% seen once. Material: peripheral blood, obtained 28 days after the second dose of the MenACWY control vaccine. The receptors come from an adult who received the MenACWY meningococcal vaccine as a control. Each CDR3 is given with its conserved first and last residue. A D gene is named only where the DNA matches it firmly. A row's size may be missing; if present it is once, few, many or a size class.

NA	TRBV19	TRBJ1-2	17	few	CASSIEATGVVSYGYTF	TGTGCCAGTAGTATAGAGGCGACAGGTGTCGTAAGCTATGGCTACACCTTC
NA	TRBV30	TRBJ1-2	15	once	CAWRREAGGDYGYTF	TGTGCCTGGAGAAGAGAGGCAGGAGGGGACTATGGCTACACCTTC
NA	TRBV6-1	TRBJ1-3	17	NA	CASSEALPTASGNTIYF	TGTGCCAGCAGTGAAGCCCTGCCGACAGCCTCTGGAAACACCATATATTTT
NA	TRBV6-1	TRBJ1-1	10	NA	CASSEKLAFF	TGTGCCAGCAGTGAAAAGCTTGCTTTCTTT
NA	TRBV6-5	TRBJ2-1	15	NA	CASSTALGRDNEQFF	TGTGCCAGCAGTACAGCCTTAGGGAGAGATAATGAGCAGTTCTTC
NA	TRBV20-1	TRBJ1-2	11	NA	CSASPSYGYTF	TGCAGTGCTAGTCCGAGCTATGGCTACACCTTC
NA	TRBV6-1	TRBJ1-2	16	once	CASSEVHSLGTYGYTF	TGTGCCAGCAGTGAAGTCCACAGCCTGGGGACCTATGGCTACACCTTC
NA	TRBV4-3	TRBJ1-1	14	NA	CASSQDYKNTEAFF	TGCGCCAGCAGCCAAGATTACAAAAACACTGAAGCTTTCTTT
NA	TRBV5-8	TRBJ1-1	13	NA	CASSPNGGLGAFF	TGTGCCAGCAGCCCTAATGGAGGACTCGGGGCTTTCTTT
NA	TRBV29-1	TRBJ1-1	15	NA	CSVEGSQGQNTEAFF	TGCAGCGTTGAAGGGTCTCAGGGACAGAACACTGAAGCTTTCTTT
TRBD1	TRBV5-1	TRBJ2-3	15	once	CASSPRQGGADTQYF	TGCGCCAGCAGCCCACGACAGGGTGGGGCAGATACGCAGTATTTT
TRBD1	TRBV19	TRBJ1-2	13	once	CASSIGTDYGYTF	TGTGCCAGTAGTATCGGGACAGACTATGGCTACACCTTC
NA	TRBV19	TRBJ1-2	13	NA	CASTVQPNYGYTF	TGTGCCAGTACTGTACAGCCGAACTATGGCTACACCTTC
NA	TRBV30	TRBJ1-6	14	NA	CAWSVGGVNSPLHF	TGTGCCTGGAGTGTAGGGGGGGTTAATTCACCCCTCCACTTT
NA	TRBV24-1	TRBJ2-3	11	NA	CATPGPPPQYF	TGTGCCACCCCTGGCCCACCCCCGCAGTATTTT
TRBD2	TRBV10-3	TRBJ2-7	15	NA	CAISSGLAGAYEQYF	TGTGCCATCAGCTCCGGACTAGCGGGGGCCTACGAGCAGTACTTC
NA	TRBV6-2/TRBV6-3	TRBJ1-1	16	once	CASSYEWRGANTEAFF	TGTGCCAGCAGTTACGAGTGGCGGGGCGCGAACACTGAAGCTTTCTTT
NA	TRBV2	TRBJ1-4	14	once	CASSPTSTNEKLFF	TGTGCCAGCAGTCCCACCTCAACTAATGAAAAACTGTTTTTT
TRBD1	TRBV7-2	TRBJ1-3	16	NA	CASSTRTGQAGNTIYF	TGTGCCAGCAGCACCCGGACAGGGCAAGCTGGAAACACCATATATTTT
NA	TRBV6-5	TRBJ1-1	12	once	CASNRQNLGAFF	TGTGCCAGCAATAGACAGAATTTAGGAGCTTTCTTT
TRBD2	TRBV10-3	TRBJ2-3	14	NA	CAISGGRGADTQYF	TGTGCCATCTCTGGAGGGCGGGGGGCCGATACGCAGTATTTT
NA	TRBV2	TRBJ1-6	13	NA	CASLSDYNSPLHF	TGTGCCAGCCTTTCAGATTATAATTCACCCCTCCACTTT
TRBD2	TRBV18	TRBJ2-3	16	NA	CASSSRTSGGTDTQYF	TGTGCCAGCTCATCTCGGACTAGCGGGGGCACAGATACGCAGTATTTT
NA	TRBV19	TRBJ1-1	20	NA	CASSIGGSYKRGPQRTEAFF	TGTGCCAGTAGTATAGGCGGAAGTTACAAGAGGGGTCCTCAGCGCACTGAAGCTTTCTTT
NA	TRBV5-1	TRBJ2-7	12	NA	CASSLQGYEQYF	TGCGCCAGCAGCCTACAGGGCTACGAGCAGTACTTC
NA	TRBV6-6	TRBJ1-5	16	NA	CASSYDTGSGNQPQHF	TGTGCCAGCAGTTACGACACAGGGTCGGGAAATCAGCCCCAGCATTTT
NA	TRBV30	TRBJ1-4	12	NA	CAWNRDGEKLFF	TGTGCCTGGAACAGGGATGGCGAAAAACTGTTTTTT
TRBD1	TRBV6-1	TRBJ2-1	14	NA	CASSEQGVYNEQFF	TGTGCCAGCAGTGAACAGGGGGTTTACAATGAGCAGTTCTTC
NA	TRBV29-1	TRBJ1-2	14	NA	CSVDVGYLNYGYTF	TGCAGCGTCGACGTGGGTTACCTTAACTATGGCTACACCTTC
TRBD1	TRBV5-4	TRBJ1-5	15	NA	CASSASGTGPMAQHF	TGTGCCAGCAGCGCCTCCGGGACAGGGCCTATGGCCCAGCATTTT
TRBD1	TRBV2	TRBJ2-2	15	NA	CASSRDRTNTGELFF	TGTGCCAGCAGTCGGGACAGGACCAACACCGGGGAGCTGTTTTTT
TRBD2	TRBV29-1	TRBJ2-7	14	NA	CSVGPSGGAGEQYF	TGCAGCGTTGGTCCTAGCGGGGGGGCCGGAGAGCAGTACTTC
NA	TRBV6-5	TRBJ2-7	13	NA	CASRRTESYEQYF	TGTGCCAGCAGAAGGACAGAGTCCTACGAGCAGTACTTC
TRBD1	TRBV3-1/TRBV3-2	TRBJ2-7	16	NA	CASSHIGTGGSYEQYF	TGTGCCAGCAGCCACATCGGAACAGGGGGCTCCTACGAGCAGTACTTC
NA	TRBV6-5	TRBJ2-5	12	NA	CASRSPGETQYF	TGTGCCAGCAGATCCCCGGGGGAGACCCAGTACTTC
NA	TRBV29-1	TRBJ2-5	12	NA	CSGGHVQETQYF	TGCAGCGGGGGACACGTCCAAGAGACCCAGTACTTC
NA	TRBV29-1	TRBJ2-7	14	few	CSVGWGAGTSEQYF	TGCAGCGTTGGGTGGGGCGCGGGGACCTCCGAGCAGTACTTC
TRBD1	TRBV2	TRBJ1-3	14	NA	CASRAQGNGNTIYF	TGTGCCAGCAGGGCACAGGGGAATGGAAACACCATATATTTT
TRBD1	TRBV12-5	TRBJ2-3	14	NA	CASGWGTGDDTQYF	TGTGCTAGTGGTTGGGGGACAGGGGACGATACGCAGTATTTT
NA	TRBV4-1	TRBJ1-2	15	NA	CASSQVSGSNYGYTF	TGCGCCAGCAGCCAAGTTTCGGGCAGTAACTATGGCTACACCTTC
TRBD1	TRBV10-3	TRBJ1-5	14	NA	CAISAGQENQPQHF	TGTGCCATCAGTGCGGGACAGGAGAATCAGCCCCAGCATTTT
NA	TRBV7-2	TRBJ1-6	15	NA	CASRSGTTYNSPLHF	TGTGCCAGCAGGTCCGGGACAACCTATAATTCACCCCTCCACTTT
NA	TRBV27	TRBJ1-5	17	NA	CASSHLGSFYSNQPQHF	TGTGCCAGCAGTCATCTCGGGAGTTTTTATAGCAATCAGCCCCAGCATTTT
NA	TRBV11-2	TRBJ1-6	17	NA	CASSLDSQRPMPSPLHF	TGTGCCAGCAGCTTAGATTCCCAGCGACCCATGCCTTCACCCCTCCACTTT
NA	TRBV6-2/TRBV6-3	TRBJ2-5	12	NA	CASSYEQETQYF	TGTGCCAGCAGTTACGAGCAAGAGACCCAGTACTTC
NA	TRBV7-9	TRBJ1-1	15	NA	CASSAQGSGDTEAFF	TGTGCCAGCAGCGCTCAGGGATCTGGGGACACTGAAGCTTTCTTT
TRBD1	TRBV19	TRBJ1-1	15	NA	CASSKSGTGGTEAFF	TGTGCCAGTAGTAAATCCGGGACAGGGGGCACTGAAGCTTTCTTT
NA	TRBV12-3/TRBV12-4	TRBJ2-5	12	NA	CASSLQGETQYF	TGTGCCAGCAGTCTCCAGGGAGAGACCCAGTACTTC
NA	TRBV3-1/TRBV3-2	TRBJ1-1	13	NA	CASSQSQNTEAFF	TGTGCCAGCAGCCAATCCCAGAACACTGAAGCTTTCTTT
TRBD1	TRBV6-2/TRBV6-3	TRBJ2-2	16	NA	CASSYSGDRYTGELFF	TGTGCCAGCAGTTACTCGGGGGACAGATACACCGGGGAGCTGTTTTTT
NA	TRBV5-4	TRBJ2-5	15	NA	CASSLEGKTGETQYF	TGTGCCAGCAGCTTGGAAGGGAAGACGGGAGAGACCCAGTACTTC
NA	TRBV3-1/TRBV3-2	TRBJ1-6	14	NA	CASSQSWRNSPLHF	TGTGCCAGCAGCCAATCTTGGAGGAATTCACCCCTCCACTTT
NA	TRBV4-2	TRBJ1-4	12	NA	CASSQDQGHLFF	TGTGCCAGCAGCCAAGATCAGGGCCACCTGTTTTTT
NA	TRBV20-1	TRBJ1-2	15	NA	CSASFGPRGAGGYTF	TGCAGTGCTAGTTTCGGCCCGCGGGGTGCGGGAGGCTACACCTTC